This T cell receptor (beta chain) was sequenced during a study of T cell responses to AZD1222 COVID-19 vaccine. Broader study findings: Increased Spike-specific TCR breadth and depth were observed after two AZD1222 doses.

Sequencing used immunoSEQ multiplex PCR; TCRdb keeps in-frame clones, though not all of them. This sample carries approximately 160,000 clones, 75% to 90% of them seen once, and the ten largest clones take 2.5% to 3%. Regarding this clone: The antigen is not known.

CDR3 length: 15 residues. Per the germline V gene, CDR1 is LNHDA and CDR2 is SQIVND (reference sequence). V gave up 6 bases and J gave up 6 bases; unmatched junction bases: 6. The chain is built from TRBV19 and TRBJ2-1; TRBD1 matches 12 bases. This clonotype originated in an adult in good health. This sample comprised peripheral blood, obtained on day 0 of AZD1222 vaccination. CDR3 residues: CASSPGQGAVNEQFF. CDR3 nucleotide sequence: TGTGCCAGTAGCCCGGGACAGGGGGCTGTCAATGAGCAGTTCTTC.